A selection of T cell receptor beta chains follows, all from one sample in a study of cytomegalovirus exposure and HLA in healthy donors. This table comes from immunoSEQ multiplex PCR, and its TCRdb copy is limited to in-frame clones, with some not included. Of 160,000 or so clones in the sample, 65% to 85% were seen once. Source material: PBMCs. The source of these receptors is a woman younger than 45 in good health and CMV-seropositive. CDR3s include the opening cysteine and the closing phenylalanine or tryptophan. Fields, in order: V gene, CDR3 length, J gene, CDR3 protein.

TRBV7-6	14	TRBJ1-5	CASSLGTGPQPQHF
TRBV5-1	14	TRBJ2-5	CASSLGSGQETQYF
TRBV20-1	11	TRBJ2-7	CSARFGAEQYF
TRBV10-3	16	TRBJ1-4	CAISEFGQTTNEKLFF
TRBV25-1	17	TRBJ1-3	CASSELLGRSSGNTIYF
TRBV18	13	TRBJ2-1	CASSPLAYNEQFF
TRBV2	14	TRBJ2-1	CASSNSRSHNEQFF
TRBV18	17	TRBJ2-7	CASSPTGITLESYEQYF
TRBV4-1	14	TRBJ2-1	CASKRGGLDNEQFF
TRBV2	15	TRBJ1-1	CASFPGGPTPNEAFF
TRBV6-1	13	TRBJ1-5	CASRQQGEQPQHF
TRBV7-9	12	TRBJ2-7	CASEEDSYEQYF
TRBV6-4	19	TRBJ2-1	CASSDWVEVGTGSYNEQFF
TRBV5-1	15	TRBJ2-3	CASSLDGGYTDTQYF
TRBV13	16	TRBJ1-3	CASSLGFPGSGNTIYF
TRBV6-5	15	TRBJ2-5	CASRPSGGALETQYF
TRBV5-4	14	TRBJ1-2	CASSQQGVAQGYTF
TRBV6-6	15	TRBJ1-5	CASSYNRQFNQPQHF
TRBV28	17	TRBJ1-2	CASSGQGAKKEDYGYTF
TRBV29-1	13	TRBJ1-4	CSVSGTGGEKLFF
TRBV28	19	TRBJ1-6	CASSLFYSGSAGDNSPLHF
TRBV29-1	15	TRBJ1-2	CSAESQGISSYGYTF
TRBV15	15	TRBJ1-1	CATSRLDRGNTEAFF
TRBV9	16	TRBJ1-1	CASSSTSTGPDTEAFF
TRBV7-6	18	TRBJ1-6	CASSLEEGRSTYNSPLHF
TRBV7-9	16	TRBJ2-7	CASSLGYGTGVYEQYF
TRBV2	15	TRBJ2-3	CASSRQGIDTDTQYF
TRBV5-6	17	TRBJ2-4	CASSTRPIGVTKNIQYF
TRBV18	11	TRBJ2-5	CASSTGETQYF
TRBV9	14	TRBJ2-2	CASSEAGRTGELFF
TRBV27	15	TRBJ2-7	CATSLVGLGGYEQYF
TRBV10-3	14	TRBJ2-3	CATPRGLRTNTQYF
TRBV9	15	TRBJ2-1	CASSVVDSSYNEQFF
TRBV5-6	14	TRBJ2-2	CASSSYIGTGELFF
TRBV7-7	13	TRBJ1-1	CASSLGMGSEAFF
TRBV25-1	15	TRBJ2-2	CASSEDRGDTGELFF
TRBV7-9	16	TRBJ1-2	CASSLVRTPDLYGYTF
TRBV18	13	TRBJ2-1	CASSPNLHNEQFF
TRBV5-1	13	TRBJ1-1	CASSLILNTEAFF
TRBV6-4	16	TRBJ2-7	CASSPFSGGTPYEQYF
TRBV18	15	TRBJ1-2	CASSLSTSSNYGYTF
TRBV7-8	16	TRBJ1-3	CASSLGLEGLGNTIYF
TRBV9	12	TRBJ2-3	CASSVATDTQYF
TRBV5-1	13	TRBJ1-2	CASSPEGSYGYTF
TRBV7-2	16	TRBJ1-1	CASSSYRQGANTEAFF
TRBV7-9	14	TRBJ1-1	CASSLLISGTEAFF
TRBV5-4	15	TRBJ1-2	CASSPAGTGGFGYTF
TRBV2	13	TRBJ2-2	CASQQARTGELFF